The source of this TCR beta chain is a study of response to subunit inactivated influenza vaccine. Notes on the study in general: Few additional T cells are recruited per seasonal influenza vaccination, authors suggested.

In TCRdb, the RT-PCR reads were re-called with MiXCR into one record per CDR3 protein. Here the sample spans 450,000 to 600,000 distinct CDR3 sequences, approximately 7.2% being singletons. This clonotype has more than one count but fewer than ten. Its matching antigen is unknown. This TCR came from a man aged 45-69 years who received an inactivated influenza vaccine. The sample consisted of PBMCs from blood, taken less than 30 months after vaccination.

The CDR3 DNA reads as TGCGCCAGCAGCCAGGGTGGGACTAGCGGGGGCCGGTACACAGATACGCAGTATTTT. This encodes CASSQGGTSGGRYTDTQYF. V is TRBV4-3 and J is TRBJ2-3; 14 bases are a match to TRBD2. V lost 3 bases to trimming and J lost 2 bases; unmatched junction nucleotides: 10. The CDR3 covers 19 residues. Germline V gives CDR1 LGHNA, CDR2 YSLEER.